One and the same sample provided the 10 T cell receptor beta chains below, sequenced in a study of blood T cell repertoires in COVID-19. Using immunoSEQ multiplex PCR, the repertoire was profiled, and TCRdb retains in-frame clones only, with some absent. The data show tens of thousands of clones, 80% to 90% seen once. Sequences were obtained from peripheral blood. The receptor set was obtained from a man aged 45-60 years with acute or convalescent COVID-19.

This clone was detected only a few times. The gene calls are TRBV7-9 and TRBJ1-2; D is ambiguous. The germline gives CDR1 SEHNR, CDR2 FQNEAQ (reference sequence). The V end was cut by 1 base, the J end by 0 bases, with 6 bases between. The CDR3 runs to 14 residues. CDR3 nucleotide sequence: TGTGCCAGCAGCTTAGTGACATCTAACTATGGCTACACCTTC. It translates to CASSLVTSNYGYTF.

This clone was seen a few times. CDR3 loop: CSASAKDRGLSQPQHF. The CDR3 DNA sequence: TGCAGTGCTAGTGCTAAGGACAGGGGTTTATCGCAGCCCCAGCATTTT. The chain joins TRBV20-1 to TRBJ1-5; 9 bases fit TRBD1. Germline assignment: CDR1 DFQATT and CDR2 SNEGSKA (reference sequence). The trim removed 3 bases at V and 7 bases at J, leaving 13 bases unmatched. CDR3 size: 16 residues.

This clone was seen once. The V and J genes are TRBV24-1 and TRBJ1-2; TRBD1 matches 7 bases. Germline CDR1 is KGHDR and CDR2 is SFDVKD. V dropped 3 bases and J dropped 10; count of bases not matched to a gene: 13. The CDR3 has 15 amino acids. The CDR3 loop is CATSDGGRRGNDYTF. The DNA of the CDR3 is TGTGCCACCAGTGATGGGGGCCGCAGGGGGAATGACTACACCTTC.

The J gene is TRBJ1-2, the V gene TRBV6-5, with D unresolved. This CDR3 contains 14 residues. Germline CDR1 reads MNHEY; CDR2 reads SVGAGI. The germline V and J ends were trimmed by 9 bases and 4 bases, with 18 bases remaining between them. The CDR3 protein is CASRPRYDVYGYTF. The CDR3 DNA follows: TGTGCCAGTAGGCCGCGGTATGATGTCTATGGCTACACCTTC.

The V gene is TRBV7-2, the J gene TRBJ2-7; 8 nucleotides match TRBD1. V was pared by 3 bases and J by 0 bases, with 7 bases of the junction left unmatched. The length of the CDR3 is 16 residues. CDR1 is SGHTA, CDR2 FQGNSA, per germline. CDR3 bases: TGTGCCAGCAGCTTCGCCGCGACAGGGGCCTCCTACGAGCAGTACTTC. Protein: CASSFAATGASYEQYF.

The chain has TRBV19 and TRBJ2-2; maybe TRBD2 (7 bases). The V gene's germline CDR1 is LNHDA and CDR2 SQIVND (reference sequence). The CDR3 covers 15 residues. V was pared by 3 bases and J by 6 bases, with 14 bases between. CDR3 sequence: CASSITGRGPGELFF. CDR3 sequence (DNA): TGTGCCAGTAGTATTACAGGGCGGGGGCCCGGGGAGCTGTTTTTT.

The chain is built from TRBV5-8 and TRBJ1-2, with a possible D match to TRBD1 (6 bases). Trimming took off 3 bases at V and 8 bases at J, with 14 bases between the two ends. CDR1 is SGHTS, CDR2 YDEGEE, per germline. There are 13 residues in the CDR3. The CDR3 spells CASSSWTVLGYTF. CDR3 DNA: TGTGCCAGCAGCTCCTGGACAGTCTTAGGCTACACCTTC.

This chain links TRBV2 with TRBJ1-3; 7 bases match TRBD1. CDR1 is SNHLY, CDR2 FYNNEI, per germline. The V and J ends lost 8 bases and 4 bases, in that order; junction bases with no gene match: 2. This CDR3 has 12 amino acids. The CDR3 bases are TGTGCCAGCCGGGACAGAGGAAACACCATATATTTT. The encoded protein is CASRDRGNTIYF.

CDR3 sequence: CASRHRGEETQYF. The CDR3 coding sequence is TGTGCCAGCAGACACCGGGGGGAAGAGACCCAGTACTTC. The V call is TRBV12-3 or TRBV12-4, the J call TRBJ2-5; 7 nucleotides line up with TRBD2. This CDR3 has 13 residues. V dropped 6 bases and J dropped 3; count of bases not matched to a gene: 4.

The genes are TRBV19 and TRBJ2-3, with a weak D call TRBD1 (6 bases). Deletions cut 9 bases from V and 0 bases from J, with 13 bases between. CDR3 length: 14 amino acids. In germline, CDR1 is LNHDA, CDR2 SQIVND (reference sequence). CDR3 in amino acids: CASRDITSTDTQYF. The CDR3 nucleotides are TGTGCCAGCCGGGACATCACTAGCACAGATACGCAGTATTTT.